The 26 T cell receptor beta chains given below trace back to one sample, sequenced in a study of blood T cells in healthy people across ages. The second PCR ran roughly 7 to 12 cycles with a sample-barcoded 5' primer and J-beta primers. TCRdb reprocessed the 5' RACE reads with MiXCR, giving one entry per CDR3 protein. Among hundreds of thousands of distinct CDR3 sequences listed, 58% were seen once. Sequencing input: blood. The source of these receptors is a man aged 55 to 70 in good health.

DNA for the CDR3: TGCAGCGCCCAAAGGGACAACTACGAGCAGTACTTC. It encodes CSAQRDNYEQYF. The gene calls are TRBV29-1 and TRBJ2-5, with D perhaps matching TRBD1 (6 bases). The assigned J gene may be wrong: the sequence end matches TRBJ2-7 better. Looked up from germline, CDR1 is SQVTM and CDR2 is ANQGSEA. CDR3 length: 12 amino acids.

The chain recombines TRBV23-1 with TRBJ2-7, with no clear D. TRBJ2-5 explains the end of the DNA better; the J call may be wrong. TRBV23-1 is identified as an open reading frame with a role that is uncertain. The CDR3 is made up of 14 amino acids. The CDR3 nucleotides are TGCGCCAGCAGTCAACCGACAAGTAAAGAGACCCAGTACTTC. Protein sequence: CASSQPTSKETQYF.

J is TRBJ2-7 and V is TRBV10-3; D possibly corresponds to TRBD1 (6 bases). Germline V CDR1 and CDR2: ENHRY, SYGVKD. The CDR3 is 13 residues long. Trimming left V 10 bases short and J 7 bases short, with 20 bases between. The CDR3 here is CASSLNRDEEQYF. The CDR3 bases are TGTGCCAGCAGCTTAAACAGGGATGAAGAGCAGTACTTC.

This chain connects TRBV2 to TRBJ1-2; D is unclear. The CDR3 contains 12 residues. Germline values: CDR1 SNHLY, CDR2 FYNNEI. The ends were cut back, 7 bases at V and 2 bases at J, with 8 bases in the middle. The CDR3 loop is CASTVLNYGYTF. The CDR3 DNA follows: TGTGCCAGCACGGTCTTAAACTATGGCTACACCTTC. Supplemented by reference TRBV2 and TRBJ1-2, the full variable domain reads EPEVTQTPSHQVTQMGQEVILRCVPISNHLYFYWYRQILGQKVEFLVSFYNNEISEKSEIFDDQFSVERPDGSNFTLKIRSTKLEDSAMYFCASTVLNYGYTFGSGTRLTVV.

This clonotype was detected only a few times. The chain carries TRBV5-1 and TRBJ2-7, with 11 nucleotides matching TRBD2. The CDR3 totals 14 residues. Germline V CDR1 and CDR2: SGHRS, YFSETQ. The junction had 5 bases not matched to a gene; V was cut back by 3 bases and J by 6 bases. The CDR3 loop is CASSSLAGGPEQYF. The CDR3, as DNA: TGCGCCAGCAGCTCGCTAGCGGGGGGACCCGAGCAGTACTTC.

This chain joins TRBV7-9 and TRBJ2-5; the D call may be TRBD1 or TRBD2 (5 bases each). Trimming stripped 5 bases from V and 2 bases from J, with 12 bases between. Germline CDR1 SEHNR, CDR2 FQNEAQ (reference sequence). The CDR3 is 14 residues long. The DNA of the CDR3 is TGTGCCAGCAGCCCGGGGTCAGGGCAAGAGACCCAGTACTTC. Translated: CASSPGSGQETQYF.

V and J are TRBV9 and TRBJ1-5; tentative D call: TRBD1 (6 bases). V lost 0 bases and J 7 bases, leaving 8 bases between the germline ends. This CDR3 has 13 amino acids. CDR1 and CDR2 (germline): SGDLS, YYNGEE. The CDR3 spells CASSVGGGQPQHF. CDR3 sequence (DNA): TGTGCCAGCAGCGTAGGCGGGGGCCAGCCCCAGCATTTT.

The chain recombines TRBV20-1 with TRBJ1-6, with 7 bases aligning to TRBD1. Trimming took 3 bases from V and 8 from J; bases not matched to a gene: 16. Germline loops: CDR1 DFQATT, CDR2 SNEGSKA (reference sequence). The CDR3 spans 17 residues. The DNA of the CDR3 is TGCAGTGCTAGCCCACTGGACAGGCCTTACGGGGATTCACCCCTCCACTTT. It translates to CSASPLDRPYGDSPLHF.

This clonotype was detected only a few times. This sequence joins TRBV28 and TRBJ2-3, with 13 bases identical to TRBD2. V lost 7 bases, J lost 1 base, and 5 bases stayed unmatched. CDR3 size: 16 residues. Per the germline V gene, CDR1 is MDHEN and CDR2 is SYDVKM. Here the CDR3 DNA reads TGTGCCAGCATGGGACTAGCGGGGAGGGGCACAGATACGCAGTATTTT. This sequence encodes CASMGLAGRGTDTQYF.

This chain uses TRBV29-1 with TRBJ1-2, with TRBD1 matching over 7 bases. With V trimmed by 5 bases and J by 6 bases, 3 bases remained unmatched. Germline V gives CDR1 SQVTM, CDR2 ANQGSEA. This CDR3 has 11 amino acids. In nucleotides, the CDR3 is TGCAGCGTTTCCCAGGGGGATGGCTACACCTTC. Translation: CSVSQGDGYTF.

The rearrangement joins TRBV25-1 to TRBJ2-5, with D perhaps TRBD1 (8 bases). V was clipped by 3 bases and J by 2 bases, with 22 bases between them. Looked up from germline, CDR1 is MGHDK and CDR2 is SYGVNS. This CDR3 contains 18 residues. The CDR3 DNA reads as TGTGCCAGCAGTGAGGCGGGAGTGCACAGGGGGTTTCAAGAGACCCAGTACTTC. Encoded protein: CASSEAGVHRGFQETQYF. Full variable domain (remainder filled in from reference TRBV25-1 and TRBJ2-5): EADIYQTPRYLVIGTGKKITLECSQTMGHDKMYWYQQDPGMELHLIHYSYGVNSTEKGDLSSESTVSRIRTEHFPLTLESARPSHTSQYLCASSEAGVHRGFQETQYFGPGTRLLVL.

The chain is built from TRBV6-5 and TRBJ1-4; D is unclear. CDR1 is MNHEY, CDR2 SVGAGI, per germline. V lost 2 bases, J lost 0 bases, and 13 bases lay in between. The CDR3 consists of 17 residues. CDR3 region: CASSYTARGATNEKLFF. The CDR3 DNA reads TGTGCCAGCAGTTACACGGCGCGCGGTGCAACTAATGAAAAACTGTTTTTT.

The V and J genes are TRBV2 and TRBJ2-7, with 9 bases identical to TRBD2. The trim removed 7 bases at V and 4 bases at J, leaving 11 bases unmatched. The CDR3 is 15 residues long. CDR1 and CDR2 from the germline V gene are SNHLY and FYNNEI. CDR3 in DNA: TGTGCCAGCAAAGGTCTAGCGGGGCCTCTATACGAGCAGTACTTC. Amino acids: CASKGLAGPLYEQYF.

The J gene is TRBJ2-1, the V gene TRBV12-3 or TRBV12-4; no clear D gene. CDR3 size: 12 residues. V was trimmed by 6 bases and J by 7 bases, leaving 10 bases between them. The CDR3 DNA is TGTGCCAGCAGCCTACCTTTGAATGAGCAGTTCTTC. Amino acids: CASSLPLNEQFF.

This clonotype was counted a single time. This chain connects TRBV3-1 to TRBJ2-1; 8 bases align to TRBD2. The trim removed 4 bases at V and 6 bases at J, leaving 11 bases unmatched. The CDR3 runs to 16 residues. Germline CDR1 LGHDT, CDR2 YNNKEL (reference sequence). CDR3 nucleotides: TGTGCCAGCAGCCTCCTGCACGGACTAGCCCTCAATGAGCAGTTCTTC. As protein: CASSLLHGLALNEQFF.

This clonotype was detected a few times. The chain carries TRBV2 and TRBJ2-5; 10 positions agree with TRBD2. The germline gives CDR1 SNHLY, CDR2 FYNNEI. CDR3 size: 15 residues. The V and J ends lost 3 bases and 0 bases, in that order; junction bases with no gene match: 1. The CDR3 here is CASSDGTSDQETQYF. For the CDR3, the DNA is TGTGCCAGCAGTGATGGGACTAGCGACCAAGAGACCCAGTACTTC.

CDR3: CASTTSPASYNEQFF. In DNA, the CDR3 is TGCGCCAGCACCACCAGCCCGGCCTCCTACAATGAGCAGTTCTTC. V is TRBV5-1 and J is TRBJ2-1; no clear D gene. Trimming removed 6 bases at V and 0 bases at J, with 13 bases between. CDR1 and CDR2 from the germline V gene are SGHRS and YFSETQ. The CDR3 consists of 15 residues.

This sequence joins TRBV7-7 and TRBJ2-5; 9 positions match TRBD1. With V trimmed by 5 bases and J by 4 bases, 8 bases remained unmatched. The CDR3 has 15 amino acids. Germline V CDR1 and CDR2: SSHAT, FNYEAQ (reference sequence). The CDR3 sequence: CASSLTLTGGETQYF. CDR3 nucleotides: TGTGCCAGCAGCCTAACCTTGACAGGGGGAGAGACCCAGTACTTC. Combining the CDR3 with reference TRBV7-7 and TRBJ2-5 gives the whole variable domain GAGVSQSPRYKVTKRGQDVTLRCDPISSHATLYWYQQALGQGPEFLTYFNYEAQPDKSGLPSDRFSAERPEGSISTLTIQRTEQRDSAMYRCASSLTLTGGETQYFGPGTRLLVL.

This clonotype was observed a few times. The chain combines TRBV25-1 with TRBJ1-4; D uncertain. The germline V and J ends were trimmed by 3 bases and 5 bases, with 1 base remaining between them. In germline, CDR1 is MGHDK, CDR2 SYGVNS. The CDR3 extends over 11 amino acids. In DNA form, the CDR3 reads TGTGCCAGCAGTGAGAATGAAAAACTGTTTTTT. It encodes CASSENEKLFF.

This clonotype was detected only a few times. CDR3 DNA: TGCAGCGCCAGACAAGGACCTAGCTATGGCTACACCTTC. Its translation is CSARQGPSYGYTF. This chain uses TRBV29-1 with TRBJ1-2; no clear D. This CDR3 is 13 amino acids long. The ends were cut back, 7 bases at V and 4 bases at J, with 16 bases in the middle. The germline gives CDR1 SQVTM, CDR2 ANQGSEA.

This clonotype came up a few times. The rearrangement joins TRBV20-1 to TRBJ1-1; D might be TRBD1 (5 bases). CDR3 size: 11 residues. The germline V and J ends were trimmed by 2 bases and 4 bases, with 5 bases remaining between them. The germline gives CDR1 DFQATT, CDR2 SNEGSKA (reference sequence). CDR3 nucleotide sequence: TGCAGTGCTAGACAGGGCACTGAAGCTTTCTTT. This gives the protein CSARQGTEAFF.

V gene TRBV5-1 combines with J gene TRBJ1-4; D is uncertain. The ends were cut back, 0 bases at V and 5 bases at J, with 5 bases in the middle. Germline-derived CDR1 and CDR2 are SGHRS and YFSETQ. The CDR3 sequence is 13 residues long. CDR3 protein: CASSLVQNEKLFF. CDR3 DNA sequence: TGCGCCAGCAGCTTGGTACAGAATGAAAAACTGTTTTTT. The full variable domain, with the rest looked up from reference TRBV5-1 and TRBJ1-4, is KAGVTQTPRYLIKTRGQQVTLSCSPISGHRSVSWYQQTPGQGLQFLFEYFSETQRNKGNFPGRFSGRQFSNSRSEMNVSTLELGDSALYLCASSLVQNEKLFFGSGTQLSVL.

This clonotype showed up just a few times. This chain connects TRBV12-3 or TRBV12-4 to TRBJ2-7; 10 nucleotides line up with TRBD2. V lost 6 bases and J lost 4; bases outside the gene matches: 12. This CDR3 contains 16 residues. The CDR3 nucleotides read TGTGCCAGCAGACCTCCCGGCAGCGGGGGGGTTTACGAGCAGTACTTC. Protein: CASRPPGSGGVYEQYF.

The genes are TRBV12-3 or TRBV12-4 and TRBJ1-6; D is possibly TRBD1 (5 bases). V dropped 6 bases and J dropped 10 bases, with 13 bases sitting between them. CDR3 length equals 13 residues. The DNA for the CDR3 is TGTGCCAGCAGCGAGGGGATCCGGTCACCCCTCCACTTT. Protein: CASSEGIRSPLHF.

Here the CDR3 reads CASSQALAVGAKNIQYF. The CDR3, as DNA: TGTGCCAGCAGCCAAGCTTTAGCGGTGGGAGCCAAAAACATTCAGTACTTC. The chain is built from TRBV3-1 and TRBJ2-4; D might be TRBD2 (6 bases). Between the trimmed V and J ends, which lost 1 base and 0 bases, there was a span of 13 bases. Germline assignment: CDR1 LGHDT and CDR2 YNNKEL (reference sequence). The CDR3 length is 17 residues. Using reference TRBV3-1 and TRBJ2-4 for the parts outside the CDR3, the full variable domain is DTAVSQTPKYLVTQMGNDKSIKCEQNLGHDTMYWYKQDSKKFLKIMFSYNNKELIINETVPNRFSPKSPDKAHLNLHINSLELGDSAVYFCASSQALAVGAKNIQYFGAGTRLSVL.

V usage is TRBV3-1 and J usage is TRBJ2-5, with D possibly TRBD1 on 6 matching bases. Trimming removed 1 base at V and 3 bases at J, with 15 bases between. The CDR3 loop spans 16 amino acids. Germline values: CDR1 LGHDT, CDR2 YNNKEL (reference sequence). The CDR3 here is CASSQGTQTGKETQYF. CDR3 in DNA: TGTGCCAGCAGCCAAGGGACCCAAACAGGGAAAGAGACCCAGTACTTC.